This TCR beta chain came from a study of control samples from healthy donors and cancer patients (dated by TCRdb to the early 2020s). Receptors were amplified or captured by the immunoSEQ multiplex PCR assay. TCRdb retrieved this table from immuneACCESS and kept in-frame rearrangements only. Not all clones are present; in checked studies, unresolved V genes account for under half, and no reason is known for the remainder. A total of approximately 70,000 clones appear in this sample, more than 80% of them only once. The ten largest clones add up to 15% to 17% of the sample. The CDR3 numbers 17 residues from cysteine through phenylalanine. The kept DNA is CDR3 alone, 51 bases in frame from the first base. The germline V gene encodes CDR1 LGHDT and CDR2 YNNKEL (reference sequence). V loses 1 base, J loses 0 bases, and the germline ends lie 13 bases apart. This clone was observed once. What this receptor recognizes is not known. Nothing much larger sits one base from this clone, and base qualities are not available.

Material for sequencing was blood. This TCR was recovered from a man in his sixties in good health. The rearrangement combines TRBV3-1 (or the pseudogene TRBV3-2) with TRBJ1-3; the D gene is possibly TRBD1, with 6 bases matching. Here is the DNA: TGTGCCAGCAGCCAAGGTGGGACATATTACTCTGGAAACACCATATATTTT. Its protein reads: CASSQGGTYYSGNTIYF.